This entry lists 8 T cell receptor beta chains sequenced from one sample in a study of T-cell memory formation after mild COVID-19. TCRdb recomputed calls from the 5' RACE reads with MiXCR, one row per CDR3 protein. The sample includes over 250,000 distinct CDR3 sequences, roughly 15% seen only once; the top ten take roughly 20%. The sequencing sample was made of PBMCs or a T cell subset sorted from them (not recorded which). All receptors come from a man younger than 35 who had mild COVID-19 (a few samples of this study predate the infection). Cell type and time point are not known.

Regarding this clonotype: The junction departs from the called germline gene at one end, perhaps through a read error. CDR3 coding DNA: TGTCCCAGCAGCTACTTAACCGGGACTCACAATGAGCAGTTCTTC. Amino acid sequence: CPSSYLTGTHNEQFF. This chain links TRBV4-2 with TRBJ2-1; the D gene is possibly TRBD2 (6 bases). Germline V gives CDR1 LGHNA, CDR2 YNFKEQ. This CDR3 has 15 residues.

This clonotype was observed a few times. The CDR3 protein is CASTPGGAGVDEQFF. CDR3 DNA sequence: TGTGCCAGCACCCCGGGGGGGGCCGGGGTGGATGAGCAGTTCTTC. V usage is TRBV25-1 and J usage is TRBJ2-1; 8 bases agree with TRBD2. The CDR3 sequence is 15 residues long. CDR1 is MGHDK, CDR2 SYGVNS, per germline. Trimming at V came to 7 bases and at J to 8 bases, leaving 13 bases not matched to a gene.

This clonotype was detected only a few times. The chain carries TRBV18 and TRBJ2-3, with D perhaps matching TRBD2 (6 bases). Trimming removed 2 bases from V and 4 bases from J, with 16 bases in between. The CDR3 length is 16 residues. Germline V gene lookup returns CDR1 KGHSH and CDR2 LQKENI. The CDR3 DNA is TGTGCCAGCTCACCAGTTTATGGGGGGTCCGCAGATACGCAGTATTTT. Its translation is CASSPVYGGSADTQYF.

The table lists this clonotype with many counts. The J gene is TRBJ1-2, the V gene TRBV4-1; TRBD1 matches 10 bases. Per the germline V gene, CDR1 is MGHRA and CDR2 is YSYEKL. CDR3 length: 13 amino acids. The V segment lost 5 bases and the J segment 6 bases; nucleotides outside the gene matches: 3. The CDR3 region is CASSSTGGDGYTF. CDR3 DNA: TGCGCCAGCAGCTCGACAGGGGGCGATGGCTACACCTTC.

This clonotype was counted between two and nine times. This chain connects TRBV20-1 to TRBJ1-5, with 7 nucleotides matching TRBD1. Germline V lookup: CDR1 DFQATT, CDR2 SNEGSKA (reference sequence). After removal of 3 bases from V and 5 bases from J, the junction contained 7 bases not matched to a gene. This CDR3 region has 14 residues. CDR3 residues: CSARGAGGYQPQHF. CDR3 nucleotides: TGCAGTGCTAGGGGGGCAGGGGGGTATCAGCCCCAGCATTTT.

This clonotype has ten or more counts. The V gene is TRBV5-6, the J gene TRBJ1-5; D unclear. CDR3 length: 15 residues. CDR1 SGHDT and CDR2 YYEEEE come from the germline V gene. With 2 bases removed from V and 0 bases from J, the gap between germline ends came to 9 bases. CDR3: CASSFGRNSNQPQHF. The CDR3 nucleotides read TGTGCCAGCAGCTTTGGTCGGAATAGCAATCAGCCCCAGCATTTT.

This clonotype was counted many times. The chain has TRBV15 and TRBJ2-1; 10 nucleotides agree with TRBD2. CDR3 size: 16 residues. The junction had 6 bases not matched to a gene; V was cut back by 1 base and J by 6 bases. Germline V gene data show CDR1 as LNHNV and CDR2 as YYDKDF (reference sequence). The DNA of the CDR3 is TGTGCCACCAGCAGAGGGGACACTAGCGGGGCCAATGAGCAGTTCTTC. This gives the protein CATSRGDTSGANEQFF. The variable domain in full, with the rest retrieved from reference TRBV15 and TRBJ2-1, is DAMVIQNPRYQVTQFGKPVTLSCSQTLNHNVMYWYQQKSSQAPKLLFHYYDKDFNNEADTPDNFQSRRPNTSFCFLDIRSPGLGDTAMYLCATSRGDTSGANEQFFGPGTRLTVL.

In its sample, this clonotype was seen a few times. In nucleotides, the CDR3 is TGTGCCAGCAGCTCAAGGACAGGGGAGACAGATACGCAGTATTTT. Encoded protein: CASSSRTGETDTQYF. The chain employs TRBV7-9 and TRBJ2-3; 9 bases align to TRBD1. Germline V gene sequence: CDR1 SEHNR, CDR2 FQNEAQ (reference sequence). CDR3 length: 15 amino acids. With V trimmed by 4 bases and J by 3 bases, 5 bases remained unmatched.